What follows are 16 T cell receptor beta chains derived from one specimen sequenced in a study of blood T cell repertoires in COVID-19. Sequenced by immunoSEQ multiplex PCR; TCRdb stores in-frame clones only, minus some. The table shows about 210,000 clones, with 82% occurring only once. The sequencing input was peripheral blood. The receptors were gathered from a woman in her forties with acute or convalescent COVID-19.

CDR3 bases: TGTGCCAGCAGCTTAACAGGGAGCTACGAGCAGTACTTC. It translates to CASSLTGSYEQYF. The chain employs TRBV5-6 and TRBJ2-7; perhaps TRBD1 as D (6 bases). Germline V lookup: CDR1 SGHDT, CDR2 YYEEEE. This CDR3 region has 13 residues. V lost 2 bases, J lost 3 bases, and 9 bases lay in between.

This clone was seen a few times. CDR3 DNA: TGCGCCAGCAGTCAATCTCACCCAACTCACAGGGTCGGAGGCTACACCTTC. The encoded protein is CASSQSHPTHRVGGYTF. The chain couples TRBV23-1 to TRBJ1-2, with D perhaps matching TRBD1 (6 bases). TRBV23-1 is given ORF status, its function remaining uncertain. V was shortened by 0 bases and J by 8 bases, with 22 bases between the two germline ends. CDR3 length: 17 residues.

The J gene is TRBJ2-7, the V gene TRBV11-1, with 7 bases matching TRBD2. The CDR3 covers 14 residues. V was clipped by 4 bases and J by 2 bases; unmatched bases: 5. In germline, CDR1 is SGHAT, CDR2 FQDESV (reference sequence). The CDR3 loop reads CASSSNGLAYEQYF. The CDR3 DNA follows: TGTGCCAGCAGCTCTAATGGACTAGCCTACGAGCAGTACTTC.

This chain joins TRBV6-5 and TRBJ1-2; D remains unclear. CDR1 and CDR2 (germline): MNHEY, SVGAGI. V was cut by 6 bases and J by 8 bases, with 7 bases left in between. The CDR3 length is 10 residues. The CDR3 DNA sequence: TGTGCCAGCAGCCGTCCGGGCTACACCTTC. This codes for CASSRPGYTF.

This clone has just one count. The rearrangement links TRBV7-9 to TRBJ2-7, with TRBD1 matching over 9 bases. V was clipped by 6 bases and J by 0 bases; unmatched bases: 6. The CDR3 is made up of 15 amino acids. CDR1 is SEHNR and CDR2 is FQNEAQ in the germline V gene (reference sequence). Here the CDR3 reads CASSPGTGPSYEQYF. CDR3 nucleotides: TGTGCCAGCAGTCCCGGGACAGGGCCCTCCTACGAGCAGTACTTC.

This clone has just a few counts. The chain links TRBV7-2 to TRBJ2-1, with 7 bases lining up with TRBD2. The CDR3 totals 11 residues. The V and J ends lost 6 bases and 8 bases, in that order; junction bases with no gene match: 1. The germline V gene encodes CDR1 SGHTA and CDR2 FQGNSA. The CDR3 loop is CASRGGDEQFF. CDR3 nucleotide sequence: TGTGCCAGCAGGGGGGGGGATGAGCAGTTCTTC. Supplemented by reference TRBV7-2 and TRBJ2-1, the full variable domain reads GAGVSQSPSNKVTEKGKDVELRCDPISGHTALYWYRQSLGQGLEFLIYFQGNSAPDKSGLPSDRFSAERTGGSVSTLTIQRTQQEDSAVYLCASRGGDEQFFGPGTRLTVL.

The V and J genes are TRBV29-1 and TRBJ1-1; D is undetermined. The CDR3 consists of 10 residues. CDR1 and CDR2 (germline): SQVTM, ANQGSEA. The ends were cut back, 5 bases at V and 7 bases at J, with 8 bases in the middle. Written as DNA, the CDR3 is TGCAGCGTTCGGGGAGGTGAAGCTTTCTTT. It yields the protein CSVRGGEAFF.

The CDR3 here is CASSVSTSGGTEAFF. DNA for the CDR3: TGTGCCAGCAGCGTTTCAACTTCAGGGGGCACTGAAGCTTTCTTT. This chain joins TRBV9 and TRBJ1-1; 7 bases map to TRBD1. Trimming at V came to 2 bases and at J to 4 bases, leaving 8 bases not matched to a gene. The CDR3 sequence is 15 residues long. Germline CDR1 and CDR2: SGDLS and YYNGEE.

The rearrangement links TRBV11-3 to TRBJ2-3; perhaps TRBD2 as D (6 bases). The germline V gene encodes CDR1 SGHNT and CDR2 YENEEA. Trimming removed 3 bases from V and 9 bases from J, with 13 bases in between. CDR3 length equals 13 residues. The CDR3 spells CASSFSGGDTQYF. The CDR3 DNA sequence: TGTGCCAGCAGCTTTTCCGGAGGGGACACGCAGTATTTT.

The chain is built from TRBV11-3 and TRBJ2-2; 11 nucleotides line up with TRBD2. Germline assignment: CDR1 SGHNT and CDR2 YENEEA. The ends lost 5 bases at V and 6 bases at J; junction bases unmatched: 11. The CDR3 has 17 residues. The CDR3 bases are TGTGCCAGCAGCCCCAATCCGACTAGCGGGGCCGCCGGGGAGCTGTTTTTT. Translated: CASSPNPTSGAAGELFF.

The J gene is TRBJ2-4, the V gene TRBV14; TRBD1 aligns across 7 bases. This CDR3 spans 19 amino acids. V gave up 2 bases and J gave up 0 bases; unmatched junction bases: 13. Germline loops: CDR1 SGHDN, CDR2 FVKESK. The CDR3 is CASSQTGDSLGGAKNIQYF. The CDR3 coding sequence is TGTGCCAGCAGCCAAACTGGGGACAGCCTTGGGGGAGCCAAAAACATTCAGTACTTC.

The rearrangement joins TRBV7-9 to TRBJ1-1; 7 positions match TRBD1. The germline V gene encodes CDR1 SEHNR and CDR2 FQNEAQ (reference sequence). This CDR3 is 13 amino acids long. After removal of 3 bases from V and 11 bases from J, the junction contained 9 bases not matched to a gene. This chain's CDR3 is CASSFADRNKAFF. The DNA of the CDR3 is TGTGCCAGCAGCTTTGCGGACAGGAATAAGGCTTTCTTT.

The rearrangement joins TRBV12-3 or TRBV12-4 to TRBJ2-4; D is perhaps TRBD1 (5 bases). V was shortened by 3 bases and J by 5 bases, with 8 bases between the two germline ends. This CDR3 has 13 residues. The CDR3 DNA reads TGTGCCAGCAGTTTTAGGGGCGAAAACATTCAGTACTTC. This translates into CASSFRGENIQYF.

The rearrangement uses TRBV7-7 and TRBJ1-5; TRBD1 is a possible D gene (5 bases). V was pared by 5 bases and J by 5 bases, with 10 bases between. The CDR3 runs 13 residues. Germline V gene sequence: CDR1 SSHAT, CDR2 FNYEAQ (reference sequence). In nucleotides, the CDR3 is TGTGCCAGCAGCCCCGACAGAGATCAGCCCCAGCATTTT. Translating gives CASSPDRDQPQHF.

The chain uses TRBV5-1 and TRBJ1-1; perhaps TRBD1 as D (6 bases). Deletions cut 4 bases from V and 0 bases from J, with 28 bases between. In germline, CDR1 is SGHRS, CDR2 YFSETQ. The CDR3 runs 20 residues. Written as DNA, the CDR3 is TGCGCCAGCAGCAGCAAAACTATCTCGGGGACCACAGGGTTGAACACTGAAGCTTTCTTT. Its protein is CASSSKTISGTTGLNTEAFF.

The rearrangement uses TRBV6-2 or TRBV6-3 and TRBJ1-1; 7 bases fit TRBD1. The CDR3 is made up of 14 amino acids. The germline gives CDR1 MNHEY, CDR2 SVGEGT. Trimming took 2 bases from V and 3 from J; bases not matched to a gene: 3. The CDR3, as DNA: TGTGCCAGCAGTTACATAGACAGGGACACTGAAGCTTTCTTT. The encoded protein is CASSYIDRDTEAFF.